This T cell receptor (beta chain) was sequenced in a study of radiation and T cells in renal cell carcinoma. Study-level results: Baseline intratumoral clonotype presence is unknown without pretreatment biopsies.

Time point defined: blood 2 weeks post-SBRT. Treatment given: 15 Gy SBRT to primary tumor, nephrectomy 4 weeks later. The patient's renal cell carcinoma had clear cell pathology. To note about this clone: Its antigen is currently unknown.

Measured with immunoSEQ multiplex PCR; TCRdb has only the in-frame clones, and not every one. Counted here are 100,000 to 150,000 clones, 65% to 85% occurring once; the ten biggest clones make up 5% to 6.5%. The sequencing used blood, collected from a patient whose treatment included radiotherapy and nephrectomy. This TCR came from a man aged 50-60 years with renal cell carcinoma.

Here the CDR3 DNA reads TGTGCCAGCAGTTACGAGATTGACTACGAGCAGTACTTC. Translating gives CASSYEIDYEQYF. This chain uses TRBV6-6 with TRBJ2-7; unclear D gene. V dropped 2 bases and J dropped 3 bases, with 8 bases sitting between them. The CDR3 extends over 13 amino acids. Germline V CDR1 and CDR2: MNHNY, SVGAGI (reference sequence).